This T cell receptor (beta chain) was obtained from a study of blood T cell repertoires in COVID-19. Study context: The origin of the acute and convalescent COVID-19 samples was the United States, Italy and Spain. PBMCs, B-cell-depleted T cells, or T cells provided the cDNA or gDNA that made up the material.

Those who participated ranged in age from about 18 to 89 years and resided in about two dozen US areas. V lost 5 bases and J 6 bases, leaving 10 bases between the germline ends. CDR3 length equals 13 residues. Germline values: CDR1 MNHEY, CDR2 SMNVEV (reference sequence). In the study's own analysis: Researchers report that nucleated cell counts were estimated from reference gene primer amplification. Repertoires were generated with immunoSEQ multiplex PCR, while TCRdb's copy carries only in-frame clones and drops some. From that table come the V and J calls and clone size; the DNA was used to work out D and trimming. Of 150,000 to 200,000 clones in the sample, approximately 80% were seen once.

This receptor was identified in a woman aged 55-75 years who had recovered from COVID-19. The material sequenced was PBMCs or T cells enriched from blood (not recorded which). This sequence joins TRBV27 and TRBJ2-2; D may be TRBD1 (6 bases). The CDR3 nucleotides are TGTGCCAGCAGTACGGACAGTTCCGGGGAGCTGTTTTTT. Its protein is CASSTDSSGELFF.